This T cell receptor beta chain appears in the sequencing data of a study of blood T cell repertoires in COVID-19. Background on the study: From the United States, Italy and Spain came samples of acute and convalescent COVID-19. The analysed material was cDNA or gDNA that came from T cells, B-cell-depleted T cells, or PBMCs.

This clone was detected a few times. Per the original data handling: Reference gene primers were amplified, and this amplification served to estimate nucleated cell counts. Clones were sequenced by immunoSEQ multiplex PCR, and TCRdb holds only the in-frame ones, with some missing. That table supplies the V and J calls and clone size; D and trimming were determined from the DNA. The repertoire has some 270,000 clones, less than 90% of them found once; the top ten carry approximately 1.4%. CDR3 size: 14 residues. Germline loops: CDR1 MNHEY, CDR2 SMNVEV (reference sequence). The V and J ends lost 3 bases and 7 bases respectively, with 13 bases between them.

Material: peripheral blood. The chain is built from TRBV27 and TRBJ1-5; D is ambiguous. The receptor was isolated from a woman between 40 and 50 years old who had recovered from COVID-19. CDR3 nucleotides: TGTGCCAGCAGTTTTCGGGATCGGGGACAGCCCCAGCATTTT. This sequence encodes CASSFRDRGQPQHF.